This TCR beta chain was identified during a study of shared clonotypes between healthy human individuals. General observations from the study: Shared across a few donors were 4% to 6% of the naive CD4 clonotypes. A reduction in generation probabilities was seen for non-shared clonotypes relative to those shared by all four donors.

Germline assignment: CDR1 MNHNS and CDR2 SASEGT. Trimming stripped 4 bases from V and 5 bases from J, with 15 bases between. The CDR3 is made up of 14 amino acids. Per sorted-subset replicate PCR, input was around 200 ng DNA, representing tens of thousands of T cell genomes. TCRdb's copy holds only in-frame clones and misses some; the assay was immunoSEQ multiplex PCR. The sample includes about 2 million clones, approximately 94% of them seen just once. Concerning this clone: Its antigen is not identified.

CD8 cells regarded as naive lacked CD45RO, were positively chosen for CCR7, and omitted terminally differentiated effector memory CD45RA+ cells. Caucasian adults residing in Nashville, Tennessee made up all the donors. The TCR was taken from a man between 18 and 35 years old in good health. The rearrangement links TRBV6-1 to TRBJ2-7; TRBD2 might be the D (6 bases). Sequenced sample: naive CD8+ T cells sorted from blood. This chain's CDR3 is CASSAPGTLNEQYF. In DNA form, the CDR3 reads TGTGCCAGCAGTGCCCCCGGGACTCTCAACGAGCAGTACTTC.